Described below is a single T cell receptor (beta chain) sequence and its context. Germline values: CDR1 MDHEN, CDR2 SYDVKM. This CDR3 has 12 residues. The V end lost 5 bases, the J end lost 9 bases, and 14 bases lay between the germline ends. The data were obtained in a study of blood T cell repertoires in COVID-19. The wider study: Whether acute or convalescent, the COVID-19 samples came from the United States, Italy and Spain.

TCRdb's table, derived via immunoSEQ multiplex PCR, lists solely in-frame clones and lacks some. The sample contains about 97,000 clones, around 90% of which appear only once. Material for sequencing was peripheral blood. This receptor was identified in a middle-aged man with COVID-19, enrolled during active disease. The V and J genes are TRBV28 and TRBJ2-7, with D tentatively TRBD1 (6 bases). CDR3: CASSQNRVRQYF. DNA of the CDR3: TGTGCCAGCAGTCAGAACAGGGTACGGCAGTACTTC.